These 22 T cell receptor beta chains share one sample of origin, sequenced in a study of Ad26.COV2.S vaccination and SARS-CoV-2 variants. TCRdb's table, derived via immunoSEQ multiplex PCR, lists solely in-frame clones and lacks some. This sample yields roughly 400,000 clones, of which about 90% are seen a single time; around 1.8% belongs to the top ten. Treatment reported: some 20 received Ad26.COV2.S at low or high dose, single or two shots; 5 received placebo; per-sample allocation not given. Specimen acquisition occurred on day 63 following the initial vaccine or placebo injection. The sequencing used peripheral blood, collected in a trial of Ad26.COV2.S vaccine versus placebo. The receptors here all came from a person aged 18-60 years who received the Ad26.COV2.S COVID-19 vaccine or a placebo.

The chain has TRBV4-3 and TRBJ2-2; D is undetermined. The CDR3 contains 15 residues. V lost 0 bases, J lost 6 bases, and 11 bases lay in between. CDR1 is LGHNA, CDR2 YSLEER, per germline. The CDR3 sequence: CASSQDRWDPGELFF. The CDR3 DNA follows: TGCGCCAGCAGCCAAGATCGCTGGGATCCCGGGGAGCTGTTTTTT.

V gene TRBV4-3 combines with J gene TRBJ1-6; perhaps TRBD1 as D (5 bases). Germline values: CDR1 LGHNA, CDR2 YSLEER. The CDR3 is made up of 17 amino acids. With 0 bases removed from V and 6 bases from J, the gap between germline ends came to 15 bases. CDR3 amino acids: CASSQDWRGRINSPLHF. CDR3 bases: TGCGCCAGCAGCCAAGATTGGAGGGGCCGTATTAATTCACCCCTCCACTTT.

The genes are TRBV4-3 and TRBJ2-7, with D tentatively TRBD2 (7 bases). V lost 0 bases and J 6 bases, leaving 15 bases between the germline ends. Germline V gene lookup returns CDR1 LGHNA and CDR2 YSLEER. The CDR3 sequence is 15 residues long. In DNA, the CDR3 is TGCGCCAGCAGCCAAGATCGGGGGGCGCTTGCCGAGCAGTACTTC. This gives the protein CASSQDRGALAEQYF.

The J gene is TRBJ1-2, the V gene TRBV27; D not certain. The CDR3 is made up of 13 amino acids. Deletions cut 3 bases from V and 4 bases from J, with 9 bases between. Germline loops: CDR1 MNHEY, CDR2 SMNVEV (reference sequence). In nucleotides, the CDR3 is TGTGCCAGCAGTTTTGGAGAGACCTATGGCTACACCTTC. The encoded protein is CASSFGETYGYTF.

This rearrangement joins TRBV12-3 or TRBV12-4 to TRBJ1-2; D remains unclear. The V and J ends lost 3 bases and 8 bases respectively, with 13 bases between them. The CDR3 is made up of 13 amino acids. The CDR3 loop is CASSFSTSSGYTF. The CDR3 coding sequence is TGTGCCAGCAGTTTTTCGACTTCGAGCGGCTACACCTTC.

The CDR3 DNA reads TGCGCCAGCAGCATGGGACTAGAGCTAGTAGAGACCCAGTACTTC. It encodes CASSMGLELVETQYF. This sequence joins TRBV5-1 and TRBJ2-5; 8 bases map to TRBD2. In germline, CDR1 is SGHRS, CDR2 YFSETQ. The CDR3 consists of 15 residues. Unmatched junction bases numbered 9, after V lost 4 bases and J lost 4 bases. The entire variable domain, with the rest obtained from reference TRBV5-1 and TRBJ2-5, is as follows: KAGVTQTPRYLIKTRGQQVTLSCSPISGHRSVSWYQQTPGQGLQFLFEYFSETQRNKGNFPGRFSGRQFSNSRSEMNVSTLELGDSALYLCASSMGLELVETQYFGPGTRLLVL.

This sequence joins TRBV3-1 (or the pseudogene TRBV3-2) and TRBJ2-7; TRBD2 matches 9 bases. The CDR3 is made up of 18 amino acids. Per germline, CDR1 LGHDT and CDR2 YNNKEL (reference sequence). V shed 3 bases and J 3 bases; nucleotides not matched to a gene: 15. Here the CDR3 reads CASSQSLAGLRSLYEQYF. The CDR3 region has the DNA TGTGCCAGCAGCCAGAGCCTAGCGGGGCTTAGATCCCTCTACGAGCAGTACTTC.

The chain recombines TRBV7-9 with TRBJ2-2; D may be TRBD1 or TRBD2 (5 bases each). The CDR3 is 15 residues long. V dropped 2 bases and J dropped 6 bases, with 13 bases sitting between them. The germline gives CDR1 SEHNR, CDR2 FQNEAQ (reference sequence). For the CDR3, the DNA is TGTGCCAGCAGCTTATTTCCAGGGCGGGCCGGGGAGCTGTTTTTT. It codes for CASSLFPGRAGELFF.

The chain links TRBV24-1 to TRBJ1-1; D possibly corresponds to TRBD1 (5 bases). V lost 8 bases and J 13 bases, leaving 13 bases between the germline ends. Germline V gene data show CDR1 as KGHDR and CDR2 as SFDVKD. This CDR3 is built from 10 residues. This CDR3 reads CATIPGGGFF. The CDR3 DNA reads as TGTGCCACCATCCCTGGGGGAGGTTTCTTT.

The chain links TRBV7-9 to TRBJ2-3; no clear D gene. Looked up from germline, CDR1 is SEHNR and CDR2 is FQNEAQ (reference sequence). V lost 3 bases to trimming and J lost 2 bases, with 9 bases between them. The CDR3 is 14 amino acids. Here the CDR3 reads CASSFHPDTDTQYF. The CDR3 DNA reads as TGTGCCAGCAGCTTCCACCCCGACACAGATACGCAGTATTTT.

The rearrangement links TRBV19 to TRBJ2-1, with 9 bases identical to TRBD2. V shed 1 base, J shed 6 bases, and the junction held 7 bases outside the gene matches. The CDR3 extends over 16 amino acids. Germline V gene lookup returns CDR1 LNHDA and CDR2 SQIVND (reference sequence). This CDR3 reads CASSIGSAGGGNEQFF. The CDR3 bases are TGTGCCAGTAGTATAGGGTCAGCGGGGGGCGGCAATGAGCAGTTCTTC.

The chain joins TRBV27 to TRBJ2-1, with 7 bases that match TRBD1. This CDR3 contains 17 residues. V was clipped by 5 bases and J by 5 bases; unmatched bases: 15. Germline V gives CDR1 MNHEY, CDR2 SMNVEV (reference sequence). The CDR3 sequence: CASSLLSRTGSHNEQFF. As DNA, the CDR3 is TGTGCCAGCAGTCTCCTATCGAGGACAGGTTCCCACAATGAGCAGTTCTTC.

The DNA for the CDR3 is TGTGCCATCAGAGGACAGGGCGGGTCGTATAATTCACCCCTCCACTTT. It codes for CAIRGQGGSYNSPLHF. The V gene is TRBV10-3, the J gene TRBJ1-6, with TRBD1 matching 8 bases. Germline lookup yields CDR1 ENHRY and CDR2 SYGVKD. The trim removed 6 bases at V and 4 bases at J, leaving 8 bases unmatched. The CDR3 consists of 16 residues.

V gene TRBV4-3 combines with J gene TRBJ1-1; D gene ambiguous. This CDR3 is 14 amino acids long. The germline V gene encodes CDR1 LGHNA and CDR2 YSLEER. V was pared by 0 bases and J by 1 base, with 6 bases between. The CDR3 DNA reads as TGCGCCAGCAGCCAAGATCGTGCGAACACTGAAGCTTTCTTT. It is translated as CASSQDRANTEAFF.

The J gene is TRBJ1-2, the V gene TRBV7-2; 9 nucleotides line up with TRBD1. This CDR3 comprises 15 residues. Trimming took 5 bases from V and 7 from J; bases not matched to a gene: 11. Germline lookup yields CDR1 SGHTA and CDR2 FQGNSA. The chain's CDR3 is CASSPQWTGASGYTF. The CDR3, as DNA: TGTGCCAGCAGCCCACAATGGACAGGGGCCTCTGGCTACACCTTC.

The genes are TRBV2 and TRBJ2-7, with 8 bases aligning to TRBD1. The CDR3 length is 14 residues. Germline CDR1 SNHLY, CDR2 FYNNEI. The J segment lost 1 base and the V segment lost 6 bases, leaving 5 bases of the junction unmatched. CDR3 sequence: CASRSGGDSYEQYF. The CDR3, as DNA: TGTGCCAGCAGATCAGGGGGCGATTCCTACGAGCAGTACTTC. Together with reference TRBV2 and TRBJ2-7, the CDR3 gives the full variable domain: EPEVTQTPSHQVTQMGQEVILRCVPISNHLYFYWYRQILGQKVEFLVSFYNNEISEKSEIFDDQFSVERPDGSNFTLKIRSTKLEDSAMYFCASRSGGDSYEQYFGPGTRLTVT.

The rearrangement uses TRBV12-3 or TRBV12-4 and TRBJ2-3; no reliable D call. CDR3 size: 11 residues. V was trimmed by 6 bases and J by 4 bases, leaving 5 bases between them. CDR3 amino acids: CASSPADTQYF. The CDR3 DNA follows: TGTGCCAGCAGCCCGGCAGATACGCAGTATTTT.

V and J are TRBV6-5 and TRBJ2-7, with D uncertain. The CDR3 runs to 11 residues. Germline CDR1 reads MNHEY; CDR2 reads SVGAGI. V lost 7 bases to trimming and J lost 5 bases, with 9 bases between them. CDR3 nucleotides: TGTGCCAGCAAAGTGGCGGACGAGCAGTACTTC. It codes for CASKVADEQYF.

This rearrangement joins TRBV10-2 to TRBJ1-1; 8 positions match TRBD1. From germline, CDR1 is WSHSY and CDR2 SAAADI. Germline trimming cut 3 bases from V and 3 bases from J; bases unmatched to any gene: 9. The CDR3 covers 16 residues. CDR3 sequence reads: CASSEGRGTGYTEAFF. CDR3 bases: TGCGCCAGCAGTGAAGGTAGGGGGACAGGTTACACTGAAGCTTTCTTT.

This chain joins TRBV30 and TRBJ1-3; no firm D call. CDR3 length: 14 residues. Germline V gene sequence: CDR1 GTSNPN, CDR2 SVGIG (reference sequence). The ends were cut back, 0 bases at V and 0 bases at J, with 6 bases in the middle. CDR3 in amino acids: CAWSVVRSGNTIYF. CDR3 in DNA: TGTGCCTGGAGTGTGGTACGCTCTGGAAACACCATATATTTT.

This clone was recorded only once. J is TRBJ1-4 and V is TRBV19; weak D call: TRBD1 (5 bases). V was trimmed by 10 bases and J by 3 bases, leaving 21 bases between them. This CDR3 is built from 16 residues. Germline assignment: CDR1 LNHDA and CDR2 SQIVND (reference sequence). The CDR3 sequence is CATTQRGNRANEKLFF. As DNA, the CDR3 is TGTGCCACCACCCAGCGGGGGAATCGGGCTAATGAAAAACTGTTTTTT.

The chain is built from TRBV5-8 and TRBJ2-7; D remains unclear. The V and J ends lost 0 bases and 0 bases respectively, with 13 bases between them. The germline V gene has CDR1 SGHTS and CDR2 YDEGEE. CDR3 length: 16 amino acids. CDR3 amino acids: CASSLATRPSSYEQYF. CDR3 nucleotide sequence: TGTGCCAGCAGCTTGGCCACAAGGCCCAGCTCCTACGAGCAGTACTTC. The full variable domain, completed using reference TRBV5-8 and TRBJ2-7, is EAGVTQSPTHLIKTRGQQATLRCSPISGHTSVYWYQQALGLGLQFLLWYDEGEERNRGNFPPRFSGRQFPNYSSELNVNALELEDSALYLCASSLATRPSSYEQYFGPGTRLTVT.